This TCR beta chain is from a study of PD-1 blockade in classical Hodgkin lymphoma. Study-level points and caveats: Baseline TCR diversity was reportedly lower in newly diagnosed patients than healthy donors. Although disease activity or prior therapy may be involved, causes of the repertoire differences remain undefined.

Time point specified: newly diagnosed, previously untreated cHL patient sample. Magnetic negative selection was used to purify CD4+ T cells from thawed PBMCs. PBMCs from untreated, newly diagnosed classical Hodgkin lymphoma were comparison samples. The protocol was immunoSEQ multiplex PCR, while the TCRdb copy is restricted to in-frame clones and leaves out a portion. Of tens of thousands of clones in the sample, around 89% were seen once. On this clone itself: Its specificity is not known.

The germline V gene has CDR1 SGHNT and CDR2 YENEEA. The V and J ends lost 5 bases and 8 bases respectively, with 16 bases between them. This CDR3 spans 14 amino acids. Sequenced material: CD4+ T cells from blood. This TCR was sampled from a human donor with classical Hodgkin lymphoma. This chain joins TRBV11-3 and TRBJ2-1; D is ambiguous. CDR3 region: CASSPDAGADEQFF. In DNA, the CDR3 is TGTGCCAGCAGCCCAGATGCCGGAGCCGATGAGCAGTTCTTC.